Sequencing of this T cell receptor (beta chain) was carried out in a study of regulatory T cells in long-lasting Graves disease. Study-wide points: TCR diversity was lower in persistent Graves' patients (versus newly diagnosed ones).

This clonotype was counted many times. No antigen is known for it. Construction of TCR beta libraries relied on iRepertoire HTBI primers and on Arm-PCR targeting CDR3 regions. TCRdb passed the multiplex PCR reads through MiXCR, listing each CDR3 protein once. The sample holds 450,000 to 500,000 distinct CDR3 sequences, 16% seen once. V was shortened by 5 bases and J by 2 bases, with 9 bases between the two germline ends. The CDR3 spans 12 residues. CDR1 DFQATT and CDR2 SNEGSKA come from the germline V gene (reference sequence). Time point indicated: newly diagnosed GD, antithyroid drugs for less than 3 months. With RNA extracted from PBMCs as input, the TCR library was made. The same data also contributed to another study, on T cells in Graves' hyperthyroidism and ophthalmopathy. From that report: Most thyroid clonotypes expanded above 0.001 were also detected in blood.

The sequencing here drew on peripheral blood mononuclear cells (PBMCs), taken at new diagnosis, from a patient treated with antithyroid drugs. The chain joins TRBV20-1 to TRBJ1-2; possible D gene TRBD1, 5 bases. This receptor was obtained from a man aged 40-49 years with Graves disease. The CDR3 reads CSAGDGNYGYTF. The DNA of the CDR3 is TGCAGTGCTGGGGACGGGAACTATGGCTACACCTTC.